Given below is one T cell receptor (beta chain) in context. Antigen specificity is unknown. The test was conducted at deep level. The repertoire was sequenced with immunoSEQ multiplex PCR; TCRdb's copy has only in-frame clones and lacks some. The table lists some 2,100,000 clones, approximately 94% of them singletons. This entry is derived from a study of shared clonotypes between healthy human individuals. V lost 4 bases, J lost 0 bases, and 20 bases lay in between. Looked up from germline, CDR1 is SGHRS and CDR2 is YFSETQ. The CDR3 sequence is 18 residues long. Study observations and caveats: Enrolling few donors narrowed the genetic and exposure-history diversity that was represented. Clonotypes that were shared across a handful of donors made up approximately 5% of naive CD4 clonotypes.

This clonotype originated in a man in his late teens or twenties in good health. The V and J genes are TRBV5-1 and TRBJ1-3, with a tentative D call TRBD1 (5 bases). The sequencing sample was made of naive CD4+ T cells sorted from blood. As for subset: CD45RA+ positively selected. The chain's CDR3 is CASSPGTVQQISGNTIYF. CDR3 sequence (DNA): TGCGCCAGCAGCCCCGGGACGGTCCAACAAATCTCTGGAAACACCATATATTTT.